This passage covers 5 T cell receptor beta chains from one sample sequenced in a study of CD8 T cells in ankylosing spondylitis. TCRdb ran MiXCR on the 5' RACE reads and lists one entry per CDR3 protein. The table includes 150,000 to 200,000 distinct CDR3 sequences, about an eighth detected once. Input material: blood, either unsorted or a sorted T cell fraction (not recorded which). The receptors come from a female donor with ankylosing spondylitis or in good health (not recorded which).

This clonotype was recorded many times. This chain uses TRBV19 with TRBJ2-7; TRBD1 matches at 9 bases. J was trimmed by 5 bases and V by 6 bases; bases with no gene match: 2. The CDR3 loop spans 12 amino acids. The germline gives CDR1 LNHDA, CDR2 SQIVND (reference sequence). The CDR3 sequence is CASSRQGDEQYF. CDR3 DNA sequence: TGTGCCAGTAGCAGACAGGGGGACGAGCAGTACTTC.

This clonotype was counted at least ten times. The rearrangement uses TRBV29-1 and TRBJ2-3; the D gene is possibly TRBD2 (6 bases). This CDR3 region has 13 residues. Germline CDR1 SQVTM, CDR2 ANQGSEA. V was shortened by 5 bases and J by 4 bases, with 13 bases between the two germline ends. CDR3 amino acids: CSVIGSGADTQYF. In nucleotides, the CDR3 is TGCAGCGTTATCGGGAGTGGTGCAGATACGCAGTATTTT.

This chain joins TRBV5-1 and TRBJ2-1, with 8 bases lining up with TRBD1. This CDR3 is 15 amino acids long. Germline V gene lookup returns CDR1 SGHRS and CDR2 YFSETQ. Trimming cost V 0 bases and J 6 bases; bases outside gene matches: 5. The CDR3 loop reads CASSLGTGLCNEQFF. DNA of the CDR3: TGCGCCAGCAGCTTGGGGACAGGGTTGTGCAATGAGCAGTTCTTC.

This chain connects TRBV18 to TRBJ2-1, with TRBD2 matching over 7 bases. The germline gives CDR1 KGHSH, CDR2 LQKENI. There are 16 residues in the CDR3. J was trimmed by 9 bases and V by 1 base; bases with no gene match: 12. The CDR3 loop reads CASSPLPREPGGEQFF. Written as DNA, the CDR3 is TGTGCCAGCTCACCACTGCCGCGGGAGCCCGGAGGTGAGCAGTTCTTC.

Remarks on this clonotype: A much larger clone lies one base from this, so it may be a read error. The J gene is TRBJ1-1, the V gene TRBV12-3 or TRBV12-4; 9 nucleotides agree with TRBD1. This CDR3 has 15 amino acids. The CDR3 DNA reads as TGTGTCAGCACCGGACAGGGGACCATGAACACTGAAGCTTTCTTT. It encodes CVSTGQGTMNTEAFF.